The next 14 T cell receptor beta chains were all read from a single sample in a study of blood T cell repertoires in COVID-19. The repertoire was sequenced with immunoSEQ multiplex PCR; TCRdb's copy has only in-frame clones and lacks some. The repertoire holds roughly 250,000 clones, with roughly 82% as singletons. The sample taken for sequencing was peripheral blood. These receptors were obtained from a woman of 80 years or more with active or convalescent COVID-19.

The chain has TRBV2 and TRBJ1-1, with unresolved D. The CDR3 totals 13 residues. The germline V and J ends were trimmed by 4 bases and 4 bases, with 10 bases remaining between them. CDR1 SNHLY and CDR2 FYNNEI come from the germline V gene. The CDR3 DNA reads as TGTGCCAGCAGTGTACGGGTTGGCACTGAAGCTTTCTTT. Translating it yields CASSVRVGTEAFF.

This clone was observed once. The chain has TRBV27 and TRBJ1-1; TRBD1 matches at 7 bases. Germline V gene data show CDR1 as MNHEY and CDR2 as SMNVEV (reference sequence). The CDR3 extends over 13 amino acids. The junction had 14 bases not matched to a gene; V was cut back by 7 bases and J by 12 bases. The CDR3 DNA reads as TGTGCCAGCAACGACCGCGAACAGGGGTTGTCTTTCTTT. Its translation: CASNDREQGLSFF.

This rearrangement joins TRBV2 to TRBJ1-5; D gene unclear. Trimming took 3 bases from V and 11 from J, leaving 17 bases between them. The CDR3 spans 14 residues. CDR1 is SNHLY, CDR2 FYNNEI, per germline. CDR3 residues: CASSDGRGPMTQHF. CDR3 nucleotide sequence: TGTGCCAGCAGTGATGGTAGAGGGCCGATGACCCAGCATTTT. The whole variable domain, remainder taken from reference TRBV2 and TRBJ1-5, is EPEVTQTPSHQVTQMGQEVILRCVPISNHLYFYWYRQILGQKVEFLVSFYNNEISEKSEIFDDQFSVERPDGSNFTLKIRSTKLEDSAMYFCASSDGRGPMTQHFGDGTRLSIL.

The chain uses TRBV5-1 and TRBJ2-5; 12 nucleotides agree with TRBD2. V lost 4 bases to trimming and J lost 5 bases; unmatched junction nucleotides: 6. Germline CDR1 and CDR2: SGHRS and YFSETQ. The CDR3 totals 15 residues. The DNA for the CDR3 is TGCGCCAGCAGCCTTACTAGCGGGGGGTTGGAGACCCAGTACTTC. Translated, it gives CASSLTSGGLETQYF.

This rearrangement joins TRBV30 to TRBJ1-2; no clear D gene. Trimming removed 3 bases at V and 8 bases at J, with 10 bases between. Germline V gene sequence: CDR1 GTSNPN, CDR2 SVGIG (reference sequence). This CDR3 contains 11 residues. The CDR3 protein is CAWRPDNGYTF. The CDR3 bases are TGTGCCTGGAGACCTGACAACGGCTACACCTTC.

The chain employs TRBV6-5 and TRBJ1-5; TRBD1 aligns across 9 bases. CDR3 size: 15 residues. J lost 4 bases, V lost 5 bases, and 6 bases had no gene match. In germline, CDR1 is MNHEY, CDR2 SVGAGI. As DNA, the CDR3 is TGTGCCAGCAGTAACCAGGGACAGGGAAATCAGCCCCAGCATTTT. The encoded protein is CASSNQGQGNQPQHF.

This chain joins TRBV29-1 and TRBJ1-2; TRBD1 agrees at 8 bases. This CDR3 spans 14 amino acids. Germline loops: CDR1 SQVTM, CDR2 ANQGSEA. J was trimmed by 5 bases and V by 1 base; bases with no gene match: 6. CDR3 residues: CSVEAGGFGYGYTF. CDR3 nucleotide sequence: TGCAGCGTTGAAGCAGGGGGCTTTGGGTATGGCTACACCTTC.

The genes are TRBV5-1 and TRBJ2-5, with 9 bases lining up with TRBD2. Trimming removed 2 bases from V and 5 bases from J; junction bases left unmatched: 4. The germline V gene has CDR1 SGHRS and CDR2 YFSETQ. The CDR3 has 14 residues. In nucleotides, the CDR3 is TGCGCCAGCAGCTTAGGGACTAGCTCGGAGACCCAGTACTTC. Amino acids: CASSLGTSSETQYF.

In its sample, this clone was seen a few times. V and J are TRBV28 and TRBJ1-2, with TRBD1 matching over 9 bases. The germline V gene has CDR1 MDHEN and CDR2 SYDVKM. This CDR3 spans 14 amino acids. Trimming at V came to 11 bases and at J to 5 bases, leaving 12 bases not matched to a gene. The chain's CDR3 is CALQRPGQGYGYTF. CDR3 DNA: TGTGCCCTCCAGAGGCCTGGACAGGGGTATGGCTACACCTTC.

CDR3 sequence (DNA): TGTGCCTGGAGTGTACTGGCGGGGGGGCAGGAGACCCAGTACTTC. This encodes CAWSVLAGGQETQYF. This rearrangement joins TRBV30 to TRBJ2-5; 9 bases fit TRBD2. V was clipped by 0 bases and J by 5 bases; unmatched bases: 7. CDR1 is GTSNPN and CDR2 is SVGIG in the germline V gene (reference sequence). The CDR3 covers 15 residues.

This sequence joins TRBV5-3 and TRBJ2-1; TRBD2 matches at 7 bases. TRBV5-3 is recorded as an ORF, its role being uncertain. The CDR3 length is 20 residues. Germline trimming cut 0 bases from V and 7 bases from J; bases unmatched to any gene: 22. As DNA, the CDR3 is TGTGCCAGAAGCTTGGCATCGTCTTCTGGGCTAGCGGACCCTTGGAATGAGCAGTTCTTC. It translates to CARSLASSSGLADPWNEQFF.

The chain combines TRBV9 with TRBJ1-6, with TRBD1 identical over 10 bases. The ends lost 3 bases at V and 10 bases at J; junction bases unmatched: 7. CDR1 and CDR2 (germline): SGDLS, YYNGEE. The CDR3 totals 15 residues. CDR3 residues: CASSERQGARSPLHF. In DNA, the CDR3 is TGTGCCAGCAGCGAGAGACAGGGGGCTCGGTCACCCCTCCACTTT.

The gene calls are TRBV28 and TRBJ1-6; 8 bases fit TRBD1. The CDR3 consists of 15 residues. Germline assignment: CDR1 MDHEN and CDR2 SYDVKM. V lost 10 bases and J lost 10; bases outside the gene matches: 15. As DNA, the CDR3 is TGTGCCACCACGCGACCCAGGGGGCAGGGCTCACCCCTCCACTTT. This codes for CATTRPRGQGSPLHF.

The V and J genes are TRBV28 and TRBJ1-4; 9 nucleotides line up with TRBD1. Unmatched junction bases numbered 13, after V lost 6 bases and J lost 2 bases. CDR3 length equals 18 residues. Germline CDR1 and CDR2: MDHEN and SYDVKM. Here the CDR3 DNA reads TGTGCCAGCAGGGGGCCGGGACAGGGAATTAAGACTAATGAAAAACTGTTTTTT. Protein sequence: CASRGPGQGIKTNEKLFF.